This entry concerns a single T cell receptor (beta chain). The time point is: cycle 4 day 1 (C4D1), after five to seven weeks of nivolumab. Each patient relapsed following autologous stem cell transplantation, and prior brentuximab vedotin exposure differed. With magnetic negative selection, CD4+ T cells were purified from PBMCs that had been thawed. The CDR3 runs 15 residues. Germline V gives CDR1 SGHVS, CDR2 FNYEAQ. J gave up 3 bases and V 5 bases, and 4 bases lay outside the gene matches. This sample stems from a study of PD-1 blockade in classical Hodgkin lymphoma. Assay used: immunoSEQ multiplex PCR; TCRdb lists only in-frame clones, some missing. Among 10,000 to 13,000 clones, approximately 74% were seen once, and the ten largest hold 2.5% to 4%.

This clonotype was obtained from a human donor with classical Hodgkin lymphoma. The specimen comprised CD4+ T cells from blood, sampled before the fourth cycle of nivolumab. The chain carries TRBV7-6 and TRBJ2-6, with TRBD1 matching 7 bases. CDR3 in amino acids: CASSLDRVGANVLTF. CDR3 coding DNA: TGTGCCAGCAGCCTCGACAGGGTTGGGGCCAACGTCCTGACTTTC.